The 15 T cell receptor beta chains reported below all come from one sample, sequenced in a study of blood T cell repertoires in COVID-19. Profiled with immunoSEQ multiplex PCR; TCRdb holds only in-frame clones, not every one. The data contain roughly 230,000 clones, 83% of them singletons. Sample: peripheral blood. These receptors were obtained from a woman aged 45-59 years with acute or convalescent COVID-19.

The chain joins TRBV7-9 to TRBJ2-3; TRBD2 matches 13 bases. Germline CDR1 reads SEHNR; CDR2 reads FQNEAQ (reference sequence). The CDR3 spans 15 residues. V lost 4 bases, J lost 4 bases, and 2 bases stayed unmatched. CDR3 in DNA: TGTGCCAGCAGCTCGGGACTAGCGGGATCAGATACGCAGTATTTT. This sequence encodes CASSSGLAGSDTQYF. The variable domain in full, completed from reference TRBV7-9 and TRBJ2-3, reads DTGVSQNPRHKITKRGQNVTFRCDPISEHNRLYWYRQTLGQGPEFLTYFQNEAQLEKSRLLSDRFSAERPKGSFSTLEIQRTEQGDSAMYLCASSSGLAGSDTQYFGPGTRLTVL.

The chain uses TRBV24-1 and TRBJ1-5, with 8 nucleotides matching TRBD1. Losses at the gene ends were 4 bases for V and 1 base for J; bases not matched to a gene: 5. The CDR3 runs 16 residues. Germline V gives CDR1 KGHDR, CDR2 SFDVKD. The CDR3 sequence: CATSEGTGPSNQPQHF. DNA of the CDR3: TGTGCCACCAGTGAAGGGACAGGCCCAAGCAATCAGCCCCAGCATTTT.

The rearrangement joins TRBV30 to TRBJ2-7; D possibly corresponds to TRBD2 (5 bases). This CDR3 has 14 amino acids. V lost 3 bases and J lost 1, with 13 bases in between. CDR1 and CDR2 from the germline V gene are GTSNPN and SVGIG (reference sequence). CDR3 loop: CAWRVRGGSYEQYF. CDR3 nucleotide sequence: TGTGCCTGGAGGGTTCGGGGTGGGTCCTACGAGCAGTACTTC.

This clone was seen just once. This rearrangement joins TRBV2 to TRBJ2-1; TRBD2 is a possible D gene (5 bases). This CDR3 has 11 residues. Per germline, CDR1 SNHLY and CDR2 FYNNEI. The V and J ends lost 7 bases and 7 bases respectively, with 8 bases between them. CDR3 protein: CASNLANEQFF. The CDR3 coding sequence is TGTGCCAGCAACCTAGCAAATGAGCAGTTCTTC.

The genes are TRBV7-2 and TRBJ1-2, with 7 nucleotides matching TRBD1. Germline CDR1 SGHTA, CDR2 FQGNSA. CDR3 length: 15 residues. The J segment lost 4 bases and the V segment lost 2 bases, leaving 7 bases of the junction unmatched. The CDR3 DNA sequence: TGTGCCAGCAGCTTATCGGGGGCAGGGGGCTATGGCTACACCTTC. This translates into CASSLSGAGGYGYTF.

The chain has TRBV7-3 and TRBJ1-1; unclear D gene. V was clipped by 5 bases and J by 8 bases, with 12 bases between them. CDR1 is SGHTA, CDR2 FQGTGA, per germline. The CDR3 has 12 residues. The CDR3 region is CASSPSGQEAFF. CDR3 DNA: TGTGCCAGCAGCCCAAGCGGGCAAGAAGCTTTCTTT.

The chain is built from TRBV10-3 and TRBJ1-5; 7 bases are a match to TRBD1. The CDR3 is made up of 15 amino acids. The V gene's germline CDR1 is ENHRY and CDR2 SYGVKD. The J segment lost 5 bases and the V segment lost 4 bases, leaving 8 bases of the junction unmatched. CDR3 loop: CAISASTGVDQPQHF. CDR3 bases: TGTGCCATCAGTGCCTCAACAGGGGTGGATCAGCCCCAGCATTTT.

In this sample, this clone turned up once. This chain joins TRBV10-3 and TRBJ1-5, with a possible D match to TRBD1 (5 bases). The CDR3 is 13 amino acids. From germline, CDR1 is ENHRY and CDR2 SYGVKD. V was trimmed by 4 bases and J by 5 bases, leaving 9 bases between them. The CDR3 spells CAISAREDQPQHF. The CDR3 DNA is TGTGCCATCAGTGCCAGGGAGGATCAGCCCCAGCATTTT.

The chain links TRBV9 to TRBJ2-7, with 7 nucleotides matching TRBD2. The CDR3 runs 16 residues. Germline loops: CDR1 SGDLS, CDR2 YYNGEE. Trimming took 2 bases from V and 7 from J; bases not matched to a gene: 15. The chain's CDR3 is CASSVTPGRGEMEQYF. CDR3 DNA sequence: TGTGCCAGCAGCGTGACACCGGGACGGGGGGAGATGGAGCAGTACTTC. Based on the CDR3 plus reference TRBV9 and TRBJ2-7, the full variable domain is DSGVTQTPKHLITATGQRVTLRCSPRSGDLSVYWYQQSLDQGLQFLIQYYNGEERAKGNILERFSAQQFPDLHSELNLSSLELGDSALYFCASSVTPGRGEMEQYFGPGTRLTVT.

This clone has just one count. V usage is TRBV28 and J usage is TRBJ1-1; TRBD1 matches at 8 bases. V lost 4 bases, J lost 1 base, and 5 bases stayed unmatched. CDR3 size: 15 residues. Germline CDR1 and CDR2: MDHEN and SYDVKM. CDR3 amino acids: CASSSPGTGNTEAFF. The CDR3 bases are TGTGCCAGCAGTTCTCCCGGGACAGGGAACACTGAAGCTTTCTTT.

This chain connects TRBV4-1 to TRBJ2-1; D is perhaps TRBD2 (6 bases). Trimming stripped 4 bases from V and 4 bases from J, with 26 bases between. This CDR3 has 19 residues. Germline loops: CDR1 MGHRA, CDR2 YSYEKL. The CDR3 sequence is CASSPVGPRRGLSYNEQFF. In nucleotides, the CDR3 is TGCGCCAGCAGCCCGGTTGGTCCCAGGAGGGGACTTTCGTACAATGAGCAGTTCTTC.

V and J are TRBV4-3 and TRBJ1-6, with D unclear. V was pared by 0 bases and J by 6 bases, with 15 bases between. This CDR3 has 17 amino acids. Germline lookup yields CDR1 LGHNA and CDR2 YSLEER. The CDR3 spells CASSQEVRSRGNSPLHF. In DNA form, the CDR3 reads TGCGCCAGCAGCCAAGAAGTCCGGAGCCGGGGTAATTCACCCCTCCACTTT.

The CDR3: CASSSAGEGNEKLFF. The CDR3 DNA follows: TGTGCCAGCAGTTCTGCCGGGGAAGGGAATGAAAAACTGTTTTTT. V and J are TRBV5-5 and TRBJ1-4; D gene unclear. CDR3 length equals 15 residues. Looked up from germline, CDR1 is SGHKS and CDR2 is YYEKEE (reference sequence). Trimming cost V 5 bases and J 5 bases, with 16 bases left between them.

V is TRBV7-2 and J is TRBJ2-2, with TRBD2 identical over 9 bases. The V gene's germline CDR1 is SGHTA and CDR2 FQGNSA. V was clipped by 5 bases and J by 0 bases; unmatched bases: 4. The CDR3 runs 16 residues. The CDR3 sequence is CASSARGGANTGELFF. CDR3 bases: TGTGCCAGCAGCGCACGCGGGGGGGCGAACACCGGGGAGCTGTTTTTT.

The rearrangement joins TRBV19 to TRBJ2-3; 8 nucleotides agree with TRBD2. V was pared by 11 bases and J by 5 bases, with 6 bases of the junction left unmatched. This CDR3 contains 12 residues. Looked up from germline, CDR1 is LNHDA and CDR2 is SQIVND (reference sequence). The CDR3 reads CASAGVVDTQYF. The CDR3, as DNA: TGTGCCTCAGCGGGAGTTGTAGATACGCAGTATTTT.